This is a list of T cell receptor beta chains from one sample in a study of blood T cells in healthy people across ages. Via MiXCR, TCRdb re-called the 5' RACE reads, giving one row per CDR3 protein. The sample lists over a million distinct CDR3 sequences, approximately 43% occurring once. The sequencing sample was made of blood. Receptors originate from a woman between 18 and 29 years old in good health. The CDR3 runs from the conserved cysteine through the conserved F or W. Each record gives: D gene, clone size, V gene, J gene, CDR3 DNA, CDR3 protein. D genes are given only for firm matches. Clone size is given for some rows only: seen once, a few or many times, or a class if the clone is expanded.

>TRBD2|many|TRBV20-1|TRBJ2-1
TGCAGTGCTAGCGGAGGACTAGCGGGGAACAATGAGCAGTTCTTC
CSASGGLAGNNEQFF
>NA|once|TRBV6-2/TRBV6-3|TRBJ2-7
TGTGCCAGCAGTTACTCGGCGCAGGGTACCCGCTACGAGCAGTACTTC
CASSYSAQGTRYEQYF
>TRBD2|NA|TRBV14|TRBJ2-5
TGTGCCAGCAGCCAGAGCGGGGGGCCATATTACAATGAGCAGTACTTC
CASSQSGGPYYNEQYF
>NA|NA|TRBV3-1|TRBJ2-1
TGTGCCAGCAGCCAAGAGATGGGGACTCCAACCGCCCTATTTTACAATGAGCAGTTCTTC
CASSQEMGTPTALFYNEQFF
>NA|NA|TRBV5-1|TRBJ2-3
TGCGCCAGCAGCTTGGCGAGCGTGAGCACAGATACGCAGTATTTT
CASSLASVSTDTQYF
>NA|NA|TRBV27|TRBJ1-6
TGTGCCAGCAGTTTAGGGATCGGCGCACCCCTCCACTTT
CASSLGIGAPLHF
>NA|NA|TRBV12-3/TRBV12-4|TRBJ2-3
TGTGCCAGCAGTTTAACAGGGCTTAGCACAGATGCGCAGTATTTT
CASSLTGLSTDAQYF
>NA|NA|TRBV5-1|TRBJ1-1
TGCGCCAGCAGATTTGGGTCAGGGACTGAAGCTTTCTTT
CASRFGSGTEAFF
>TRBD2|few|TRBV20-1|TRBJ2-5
TGCAGTGCTAGACCCGGACTAGCGGGAGTCAGAGGGGAGACCCAGTACTTC
CSARPGLAGVRGETQYF
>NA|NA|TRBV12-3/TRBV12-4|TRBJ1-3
TGTGCCAGCAGGTCGACCGGGACCTCTGGAAACACCATATATTTT
CASRSTGTSGNTIYF
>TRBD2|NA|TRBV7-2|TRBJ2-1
TGTGCCAGCAGCTTAGCAGGGCGAGCGGGAGTACCCGACAATGAGCAGTTCTTC
CASSLAGRAGVPDNEQFF
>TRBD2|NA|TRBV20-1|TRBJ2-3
TGCAGTGCTGAGAGACTAGCGATAGATACGCAGTATTTT
CSAERLAIDTQYF
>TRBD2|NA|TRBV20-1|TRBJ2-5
TGCAGTGCTAGGGACGGGACTAGGCGGGAGCAGTACTTC
CSARDGTRREQYF
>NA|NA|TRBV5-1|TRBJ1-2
TGCGCCAGCAGCTTGTCCTACGCCGGAGGCACGGACCCGTATGGCCACACCTTC
CASSLSYAGGTDPYGHTF
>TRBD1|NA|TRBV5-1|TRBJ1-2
TGCGCCAGCAGCGTGGACAGGGATCCAAGTGACCAGAACTATGGCTACACCTTC
CASSVDRDPSDQNYGYTF
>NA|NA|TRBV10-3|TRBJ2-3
TGTGCCATCAGGGAAAGGGGTGCCACAGATACGCAGTATTTT
CAIRERGATDTQYF
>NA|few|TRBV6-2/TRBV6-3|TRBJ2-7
TGTGCCAGCGGTCAAGCAGACTCCTACGAGCAGTACTTC
CASGQADSYEQYF
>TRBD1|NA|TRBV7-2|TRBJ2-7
TGTGCCAGCACCCTACAGGGGCCCTACTACGAGCAGTACTTC
CASTLQGPYYEQYF
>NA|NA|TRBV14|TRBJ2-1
TGTGCCAGCAGCCAAGATAGATGGAGCTCCTACAATGAGCAGTTCTTC
CASSQDRWSSYNEQFF
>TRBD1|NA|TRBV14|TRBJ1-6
TGTGCCAGCAGCCAATCCGACCCCCGACAGGGATTCTATAATTCACCCCTCCACTTT
CASSQSDPRQGFYNSPLHF
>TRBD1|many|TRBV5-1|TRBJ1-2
TGCGCCAGCAGCTTGGTGAGCGGGACAGACTATGGCTACACCTTC
CASSLVSGTDYGYTF
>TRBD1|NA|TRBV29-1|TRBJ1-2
TGCAGCGTCGGGACCGGGACAGGCGGAAGAGGACTATATGGCTACACCTTC
CSVGTGTGGRGLYGYTF
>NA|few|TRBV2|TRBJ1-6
TGTGCCAGCAGTGAAAGGGCGCTGAGGAATTCACCCCTCCACTTT
CASSERALRNSPLHF
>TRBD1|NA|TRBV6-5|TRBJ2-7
TGTGCCAGCAGGACGGGACAGTTGGGGTACAATGAGCAGTACTTC
CASRTGQLGYNEQYF
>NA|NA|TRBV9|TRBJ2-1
TGTGCCAGCAGCGTCGCCCCCCGCTACAATGAGCAGTTCTTC
CASSVAPRYNEQFF
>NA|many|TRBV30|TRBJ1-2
TGTGCCTGGAGTGTCGGTCAGGGGAATGGCTACACCTTC
CAWSVGQGNGYTF
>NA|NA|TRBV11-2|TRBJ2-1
TGTGCCAGCTGGCCTTTTGTGGGAGTGGGGGAGCAGTTCTTC
CASWPFVGVGEQFF
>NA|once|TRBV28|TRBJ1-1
TGTGCCAGCCGCTGGCGGGGGCGGAACACTGAAGCTTTCTTT
CASRWRGRNTEAFF
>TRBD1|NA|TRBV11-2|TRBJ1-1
TGTGCCAGCAGCTCGGGACAGCTGCGGAACACTGAAGCTTTCTTT
CASSSGQLRNTEAFF
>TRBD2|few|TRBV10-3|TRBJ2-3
TGTGCCATCAGTGAGTCGACTAGCGGCACAGATACGCAGTATTTT
CAISESTSGTDTQYF
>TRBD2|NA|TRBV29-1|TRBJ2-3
TGCAGCGTTGAAGATCCCAGACTAGCGGGGCCCATGGATACGCAGTATTTT
CSVEDPRLAGPMDTQYF
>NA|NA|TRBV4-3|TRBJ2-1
TGCGCCAGCAGCCAAGATTTGGGCAGGGGAGATAATGAGCAGTTCTTC
CASSQDLGRGDNEQFF